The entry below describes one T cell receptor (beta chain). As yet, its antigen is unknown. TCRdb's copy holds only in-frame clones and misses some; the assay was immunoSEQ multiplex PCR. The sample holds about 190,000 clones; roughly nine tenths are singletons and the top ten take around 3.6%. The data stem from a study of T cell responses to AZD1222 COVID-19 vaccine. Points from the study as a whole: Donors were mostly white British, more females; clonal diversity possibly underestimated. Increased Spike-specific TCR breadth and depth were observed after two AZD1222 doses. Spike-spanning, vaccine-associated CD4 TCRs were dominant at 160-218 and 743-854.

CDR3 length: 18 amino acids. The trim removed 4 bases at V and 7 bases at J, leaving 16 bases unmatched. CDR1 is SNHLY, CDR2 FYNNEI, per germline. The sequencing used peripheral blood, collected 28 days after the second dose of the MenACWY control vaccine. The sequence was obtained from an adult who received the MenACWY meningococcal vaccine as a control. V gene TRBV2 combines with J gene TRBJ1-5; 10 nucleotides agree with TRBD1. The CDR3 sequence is CASSGYQVGQGIEQPQHF. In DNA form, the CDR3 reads TGTGCCAGCAGTGGATACCAGGTGGGACAGGGGATCGAACAGCCCCAGCATTTT.